Reported below is one T cell receptor (beta chain). In this sample, this clonotype turned up many times. The antigen it recognizes is unknown. It has no much larger one-base neighbor in the sample; base qualities were not kept. The listed sequencing device is Illumina HiSeq 1500. TCRdb's own reprocessing of the public reads used fastp at Q25 and MiXCR and kept productive beta chains. Records with the same CDR3 protein are collapsed into one entry carrying the most frequent genes and DNA. Recorded for this sample are approximately 250,000 distinct CDR3 sequences; 6% to 8% of them occurred a single time. The biggest ten clones account for around 6% of the sample. This record belongs to a study of T cell repertoires in cytomegalovirus infection (dated by TCRdb to between 2019 and 2020). Regarding the research as a whole: Donor HLA type was relevant to the analysis, as public TCR beta signatures indicated carriage of CMV infection together with the matching HLA type.

On the study overall, not on this receptor specifically: The ex vivo response was dominated by HLA-C-restricted CMV-specific TCR beta clonotypes, and the single most frequent clonotype in two of eight donors was supplied by these HLA-C-restricted clonotypes. In both this cohort and an independent roughly 350-donor cohort, the cumulative frequency of public TCR beta family members distinguished carriers of CMV infection plus the relevant HLA type.

Source material: PBMCs. The sequence derives from a human donor in good health (CMV status not recorded). Some clones in this sample may be carry-over from other donors' samples.

At the DNA level, the sequence is TGTGCCAGCAGCTCCCGACGGGGCCCGGGGGCCAACGTCCTGACTTTC. It translates as CASSSRRGPGANVLTF. The chain links TRBV7-2 with TRBJ2-6; the D element might be TRBD1 or TRBD2, as each aligns at 5 bases. V loses 4 bases of germline sequence and J loses 4 bases, and the interval between the two ends is 14 bases. The germline V gene yields SGHTA for CDR1 and FQGNSA for CDR2. CDR3 length: 16 amino acids, cysteine to phenylalanine. Solely the CDR3 DNA is kept, with 48 bases framed from the first base.